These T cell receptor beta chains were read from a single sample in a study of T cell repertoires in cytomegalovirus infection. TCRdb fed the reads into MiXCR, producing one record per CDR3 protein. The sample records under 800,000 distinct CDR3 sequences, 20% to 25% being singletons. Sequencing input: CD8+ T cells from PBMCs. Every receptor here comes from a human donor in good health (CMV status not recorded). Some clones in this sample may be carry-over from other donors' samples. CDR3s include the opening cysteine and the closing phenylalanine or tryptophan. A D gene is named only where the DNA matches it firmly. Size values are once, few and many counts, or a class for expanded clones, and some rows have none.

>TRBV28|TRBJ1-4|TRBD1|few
CASSLRGRGREKLFF
TGTGCCAGCAGTTTGAGGGGCAGGGGGCGTGAAAAACTGTTTTTT
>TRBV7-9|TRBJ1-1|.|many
CASSLREDTEAFF
TGTGCCAGCAGCTTAAGAGAGGACACTGAAGCTTTCTTT
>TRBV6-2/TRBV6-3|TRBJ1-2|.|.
CASMEVDSYGYTF
TGTGCCAGCATGGAGGTCGATTCCTATGGCTACACCTTC
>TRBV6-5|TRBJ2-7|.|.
CASSYGQGTYEQYF
TGTGCCAGCAGTTACGGGCAGGGTACCTACGAGCAGTACTTC
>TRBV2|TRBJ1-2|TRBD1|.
CASLQGAEYGYTF
TGTGCCAGCCTACAGGGGGCTGAGTATGGCTACACCTTC
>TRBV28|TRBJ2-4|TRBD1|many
CASSLRQGLAKNIQYF
TGTGCCAGCAGTCTGCGACAGGGGCTAGCCAAAAACATTCAGTACTTC
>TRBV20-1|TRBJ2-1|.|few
CSARRGFSYNEQFF
TGCAGTGCTAGGCGAGGGTTCTCCTACAATGAGCAGTTCTTC
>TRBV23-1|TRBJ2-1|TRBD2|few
CASSQSKGLAGGNEQFF
TGCGCCAGCAGTCAATCGAAGGGACTAGCGGGAGGTAATGAGCAGTTCTTC
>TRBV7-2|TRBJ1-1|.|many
CASSLARAGLNTEAFF
TGTGCCAGCAGCTTAGCGCGTGCAGGGCTGAACACTGAAGCTTTCTTT
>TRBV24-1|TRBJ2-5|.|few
CATSGRKQETQYF
TGTGCCACCAGTGGTAGGAAACAAGAGACCCAGTACTTC
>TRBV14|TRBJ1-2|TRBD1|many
CASSQDRERGYTF
TGTGCCAGCAGCCAGGACAGGGAGCGTGGCTACACCTTC
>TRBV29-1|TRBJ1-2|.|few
CSVELGPARGYTF
TGCAGCGTTGAGCTCGGTCCCGCCCGCGGCTACACCTTC
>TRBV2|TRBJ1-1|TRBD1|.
CASSEAGTAYEAFF
TGTGCCAGCAGTGAAGCGGGGACAGCCTATGAAGCTTTCTTT
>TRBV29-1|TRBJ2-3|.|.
CSVAGVYYTDTQYF
TGCAGCGTTGCGGGGGTATACTACACAGATACGCAGTATTTT
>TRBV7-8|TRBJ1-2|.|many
CASSYTPQGRAVDGYTF
TGTGCCAGCAGCTATACGCCTCAGGGGCGTGCAGTGGATGGCTACACCTTC
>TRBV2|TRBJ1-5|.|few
CASKVTGGNQPQHF
TGTGCCAGCAAAGTCACGGGTGGCAATCAGCCCCAGCATTTT
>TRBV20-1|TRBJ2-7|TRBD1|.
CSALLRDSAYEQYF
TGCAGTGCTCTGCTTAGGGACAGTGCCTACGAGCAGTACTTC
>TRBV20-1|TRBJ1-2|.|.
CSASNRDSLGGYTF
TGCAGTGCTAGTAACCGGGACTCTCTAGGGGGCTACACCTTC
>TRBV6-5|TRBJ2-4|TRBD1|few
CASSYSDRARDIQYF
TGTGCCAGCAGTTACTCGGACAGGGCGAGGGACATTCAGTACTTC
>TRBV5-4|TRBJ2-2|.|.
CASVPPDRDGELFF
TGTGCCAGCGTCCCCCCGGACCGGGACGGGGAGCTGTTTTTT
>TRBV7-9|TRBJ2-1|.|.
CASSLVQLEQFF
TGTGCCAGCAGCTTAGTACAGCTAGAGCAGTTCTTC
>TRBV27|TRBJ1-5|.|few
CASSSPPGPQHF
TGTGCCAGCAGTTCACCCCCGGGGCCCCAGCATTTT
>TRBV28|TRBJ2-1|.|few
CASTLGDNEQFF
TGTGCCAGCACCCTGGGAGACAATGAGCAGTTCTTC
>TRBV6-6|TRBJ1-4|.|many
CASTNREGVAEKLFF
TGTGCCAGCACCAACAGAGAAGGGGTAGCGGAAAAACTGTTTTTT
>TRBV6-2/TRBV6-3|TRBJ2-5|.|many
CASSYVGEETQYF
TGTGCCAGCAGTTACGTGGGAGAAGAGACCCAGTACTTC
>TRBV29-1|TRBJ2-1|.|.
CSLVGGTYNEQFF
TGCAGCCTTGTGGGCGGGACCTACAATGAGCAGTTCTTC
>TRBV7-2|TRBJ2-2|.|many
CASSLDGSFTGELFF
TGTGCCAGCAGCTTAGACGGGAGTTTCACCGGGGAGCTGTTTTTT
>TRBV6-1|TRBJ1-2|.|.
CASSLEPSDGYTF
TGTGCCAGCAGTCTGGAGCCCTCCGATGGCTACACCTTC
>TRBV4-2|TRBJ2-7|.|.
CASSQEGLYSSYEQYF
TGTGCCAGCAGCCAAGAAGGGCTTTATAGCTCCTACGAGCAGTACTTC
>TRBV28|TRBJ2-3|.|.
CASSFTMGGPDTQYF
TGTGCCAGCAGTTTTACCATGGGGGGGCCAGATACGCAGTATTTT
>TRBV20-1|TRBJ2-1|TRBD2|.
CSASPLAAYNEQFF
TGCAGTGCTAGCCCACTAGCGGCATACAATGAGCAGTTCTTC
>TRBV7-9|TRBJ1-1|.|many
CASSPNSYYTEAFF
TGTGCCAGCAGCCCCAACAGCTATTACACTGAAGCTTTCTTT
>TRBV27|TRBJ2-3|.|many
CASGLSAADTQYF
TGTGCCAGCGGCCTCAGTGCCGCAGATACGCAGTATTTT
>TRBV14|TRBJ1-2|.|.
CASSQVFGPWGYTF
TGTGCCAGCAGCCAAGTTTTCGGACCCTGGGGCTACACCTTC
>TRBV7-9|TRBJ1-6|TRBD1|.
CASGNDRGPYNSPLHF
TGTGCCAGCGGGAACGACAGGGGCCCCTATAATTCACCCCTCCACTTT
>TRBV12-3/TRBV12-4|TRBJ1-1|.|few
CASSRGKNTEAFF
TGTGCCAGCAGCCGGGGCAAGAACACTGAAGCTTTCTTT
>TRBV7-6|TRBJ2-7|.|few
CASSRPSGQDSYEQYF
TGTGCCAGCAGTCGACCCTCGGGACAAGACAGCTACGAGCAGTACTTC
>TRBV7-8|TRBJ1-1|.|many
CASSLGGMYAEAFF
TGTGCCAGCAGCTTAGGTGGTATGTACGCTGAAGCTTTCTTT
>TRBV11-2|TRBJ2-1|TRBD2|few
CASSPGTSGSWNEQFF
TGTGCCAGCAGCCCTGGGACTAGCGGCTCCTGGAATGAGCAGTTCTTC
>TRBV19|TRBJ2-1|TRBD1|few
CASSSRTGLYNEQFF
TGTGCCAGTAGTTCCCGGACAGGACTCTACAATGAGCAGTTCTTC
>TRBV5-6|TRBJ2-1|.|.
CASSLELVGGREQFF
TGTGCCAGCAGCTTGGAGTTGGTCGGGGGAAGAGAGCAGTTCTTC
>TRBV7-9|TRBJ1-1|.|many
CASSLEAVQAFF
TGTGCCAGCAGCTTAGAGGCGGTACAAGCTTTCTTT
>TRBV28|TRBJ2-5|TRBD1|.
CASRETGGRQETQYF
TGTGCCAGCAGAGAGACAGGGGGTAGGCAAGAGACCCAGTACTTC
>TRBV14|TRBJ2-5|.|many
CASSQWTVETQYF
TGTGCCAGCAGCCAGTGGACGGTGGAGACCCAGTACTTC